This T cell receptor (beta chain) emerged from a study of T cell repertoires in ileal Crohn's disease (dated by TCRdb to the late 2010s). About the study as a whole: The median duration of disease was approximately eight years, and at the time of surgery 35% of patients were active smokers. A total of around 170 mucosal samples from some 60 patients were sequenced, collected from several sites on the surgical specimen as well as at postoperative endoscopy. For commercial TCRB immunosequencing, around 0.5 micrograms of biopsy DNA were submitted for each sample. A prospective multicentre cohort supplied the roughly 57 Crohn's disease patients whose TCR repertoires were analysed. Surgery was performed for a complication in all patients, with stricturing disease in roughly 61% and penetrating disease in approximately 40%. Endoscopic postoperative recurrence was defined by a Rutgeerts score above i0. Postoperative therapy was given to about half of the patients, with thiopurines administered to more than 10 patients and anti-TNF agents administered to approximately 17 patients. The study was conducted in parallel with a multicentre cohort built to find predictors of early endoscopic recurrence after ileocolonic resection. M0 samples were biopsies from the inflamed portion of the ileum in the surgical resection specimen. Beyond this particular receptor, the publication reports: Compared with CD4 T cells, sorted CD8 T cells contained more high-frequency clones, which suggests that the mucosal expansions were mostly CD8. Endoscopic recurrence was linked to a higher percentage of high-frequency clones at surgery, and recurrence occurred in every patient whose clonality exceeded 26.8% (18/57). Patients who were active smokers at surgery had a significantly higher proportion of clonal expansions than non-smokers (around 24% vs 18%, p=0.02). Mucosal CD4 and CD8 T cells were sorted and sequenced only in a subgroup of patients, whose size was not stated.

In the case of this clone: The antigen this receptor binds is unknown. Base quality data are lacking; no much larger clone is found one base away.

Library construction relied on the immunoSEQ multiplex PCR assay. Adaptive Biotechnology amplified CDR3 regions from genomic DNA with a two-step multiplex PCR that controlled for amplification bias. Primers covering every V and J gene segment were used in the first PCR, while barcodes and Illumina adapters were added in the second PCR. An Illumina instrument was used to sequence the CDR3 libraries. The authors processed their data as follows. The analysis used both the pipelines supplied by the vendor and custom analysis of the raw data in R/Bioconductor with R version 3.3.0. Clonality, which ranges from 0 to 1, was calculated as the inverse of the normalised Shannon entropy across all productive clones. The repertoire share taken up by the top 100 clones defined high-frequency clones, and only clones that passed a 95% confidence test were kept. Repertoire diversity was measured with the Simpson index, and overlap between samples was measured with the Morisita-Horn index. Here the immuneACCESS table is served through TCRdb, limited to in-frame sequences with V and J called. Missing clones are a known gap in these copies; in checked studies unresolved V genes cover under half, and the rest lacks a known reason. That table is the source of V, J and clone size, and D and trimming were worked out from the DNA. The sample records 5,400 or so clones, about 80% of which are singletons. Together, the top ten hold 20% to 25% of the sample.

Explained via the paper, the time point label denotes: inflamed ileum from the surgical specimen. To be eligible, patients had to be adults with ileal or ileocolonic Crohn's disease and an indication for ileocolonic resection. Before DNA extraction, whole ileal mucosal biopsies were kept frozen at -80 degrees C. Genomic DNA was extracted from frozen whole biopsies with a TRizol-based method and quantified on a NanoDrop 2000 spectrophotometer. V loses 2 bases of germline sequence and J loses 4 bases, and the interval between the two ends is 5 bases. The CDR3 has 11 amino acids, counting the end cysteine and phenylalanine. The DNA shown is the 33-base CDR3, in frame from base 1. The germline V gene (reference sequence) supplies CDR1 DFQATT and CDR2 SNEGSKA.

The chain is encoded by TRBV20-1 joined to TRBJ2-5; no D gene is confidently identified. The sample comprised ileal tissue. This TCR was sampled from an adult with Crohn's disease. The CDR3 here reads CSARIGETQYF. The base sequence is TGCAGTGCTAGAATAGGAGAGACCCAGTACTTC.